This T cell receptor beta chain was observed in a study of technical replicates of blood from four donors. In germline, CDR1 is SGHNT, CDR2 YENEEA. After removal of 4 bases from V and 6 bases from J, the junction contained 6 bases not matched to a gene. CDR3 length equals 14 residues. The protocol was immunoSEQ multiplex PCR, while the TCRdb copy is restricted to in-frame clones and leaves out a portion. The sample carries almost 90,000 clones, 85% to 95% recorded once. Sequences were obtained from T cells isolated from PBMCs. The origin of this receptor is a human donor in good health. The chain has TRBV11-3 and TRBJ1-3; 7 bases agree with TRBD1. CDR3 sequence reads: CASSSRTGLNTIYF. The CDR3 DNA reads TGTGCCAGCAGCTCAAGGACAGGCCTAAACACCATATATTTT. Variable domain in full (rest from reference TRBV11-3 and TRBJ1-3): EAGVVQSPRYKIIEKKQPVAFWCNPISGHNTLYWYLQNLGQGPELLIRYENEEAVDDSQLPKDRFSAERLKGVDSTLKIQPAELGDSAVYLCASSSRTGLNTIYFGEGSWLTVV.